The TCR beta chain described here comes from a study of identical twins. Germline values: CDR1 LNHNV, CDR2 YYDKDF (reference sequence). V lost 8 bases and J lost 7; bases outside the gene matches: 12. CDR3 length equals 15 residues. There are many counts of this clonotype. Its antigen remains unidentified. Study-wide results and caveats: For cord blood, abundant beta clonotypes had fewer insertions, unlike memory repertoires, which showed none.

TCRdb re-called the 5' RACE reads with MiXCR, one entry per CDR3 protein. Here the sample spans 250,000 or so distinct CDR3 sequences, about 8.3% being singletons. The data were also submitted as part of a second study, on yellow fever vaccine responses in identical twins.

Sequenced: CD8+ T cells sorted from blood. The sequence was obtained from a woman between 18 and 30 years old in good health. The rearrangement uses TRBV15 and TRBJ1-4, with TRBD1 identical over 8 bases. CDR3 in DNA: TGTGCCACCGGGGGGGCGACAGGGGACCGTGAAAAACTGTTTTTT. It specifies CATGGATGDREKLFF.